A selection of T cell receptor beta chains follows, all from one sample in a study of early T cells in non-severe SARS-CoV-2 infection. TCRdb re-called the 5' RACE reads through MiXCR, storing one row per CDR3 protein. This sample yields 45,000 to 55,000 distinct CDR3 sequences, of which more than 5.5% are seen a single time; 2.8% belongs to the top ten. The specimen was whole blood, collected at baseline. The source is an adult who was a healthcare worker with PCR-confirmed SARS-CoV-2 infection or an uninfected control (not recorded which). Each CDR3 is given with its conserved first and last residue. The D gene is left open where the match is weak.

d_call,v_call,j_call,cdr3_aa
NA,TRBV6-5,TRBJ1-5,CASRVGSNQPQHF
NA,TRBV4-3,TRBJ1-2,CASSREGGDGYTF
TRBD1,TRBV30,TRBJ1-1,CAWSKGQGSWEAFF
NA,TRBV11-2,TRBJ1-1,CASRRGAHGNTEAFF
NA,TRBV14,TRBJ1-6,CASSYTGLDNSPLHF
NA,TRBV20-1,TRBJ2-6,CSARREGSGANVLTF
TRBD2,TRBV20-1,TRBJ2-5,CSASREERGRYQETQYF
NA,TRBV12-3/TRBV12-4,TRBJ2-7,CASSPLVVPYEQYF
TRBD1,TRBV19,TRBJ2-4,CASSDDRGNIQYF
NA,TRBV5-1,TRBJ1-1,CASSLAGTSGARAFF
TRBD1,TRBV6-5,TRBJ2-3,CASANGQGAKNTQYF
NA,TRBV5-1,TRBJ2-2,CASSLAPNTGELFF
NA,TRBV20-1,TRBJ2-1,CSAPRHSSYNEQFF
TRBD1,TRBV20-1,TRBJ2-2,CSTLHRGNTGELFF
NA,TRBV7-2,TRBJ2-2,CASSLVSRGTGELFF
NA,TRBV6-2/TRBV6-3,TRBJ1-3,CASSYHSSGNTIYF
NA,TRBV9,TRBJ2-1,CATREQFF
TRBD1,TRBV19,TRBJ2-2,CASGGQGVNTGELFF
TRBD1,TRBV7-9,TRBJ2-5,CASSQLSGTGSETQYF
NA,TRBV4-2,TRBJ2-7,CASSQGGYEQYF
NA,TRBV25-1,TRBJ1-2,CASSESTVLENYGYTF
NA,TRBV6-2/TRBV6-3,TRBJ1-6,CASSLVGEDSPLHF
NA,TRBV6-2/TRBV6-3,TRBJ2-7,CASTTGLEQYF
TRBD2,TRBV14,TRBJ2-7,CASSRTSGTQYF
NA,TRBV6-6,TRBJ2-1,CASKERVGDEQFF
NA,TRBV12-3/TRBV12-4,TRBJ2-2,CASSLSPPGELFF
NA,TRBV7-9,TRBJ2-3,CASSRPPTGTQYF
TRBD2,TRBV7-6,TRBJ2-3,CASSSSLAGPFTDTQYF
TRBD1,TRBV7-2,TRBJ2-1,CASSARTGRNEQFF
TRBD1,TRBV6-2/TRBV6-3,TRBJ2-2,CASRTGTGFTGELFF
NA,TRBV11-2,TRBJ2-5,CASSLDRQTQYF
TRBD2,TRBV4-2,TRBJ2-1,CASSQRRAGVTYNEQFF
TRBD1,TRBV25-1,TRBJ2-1,CASGRADRDSPRWGSYNEQFF
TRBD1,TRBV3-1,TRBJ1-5,CASSQTGTVSNQPQHF
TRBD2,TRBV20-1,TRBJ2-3,CSARDLIRGGRADTQYF
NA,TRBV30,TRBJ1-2,CAWREQNYNYGYTF
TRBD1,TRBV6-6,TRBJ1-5,CASSWDRPPPQHF
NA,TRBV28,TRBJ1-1,CASSSPWAQMNTEAFF
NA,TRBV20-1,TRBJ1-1,CSARDLREGMNTEAFF
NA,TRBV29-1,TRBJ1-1,CSVSDGNTEAFF
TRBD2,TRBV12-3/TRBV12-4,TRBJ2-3,CASSSQPGGGGTDTQYF
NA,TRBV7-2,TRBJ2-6,CASSRTGPGANVLTF
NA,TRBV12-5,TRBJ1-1,CASSGEGGLTEAFF
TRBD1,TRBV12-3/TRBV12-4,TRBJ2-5,CASSSQTGPSSAQYF
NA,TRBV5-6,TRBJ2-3,CASSLTRYTDTQYF
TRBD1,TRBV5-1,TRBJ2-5,CASSWASGTGFGETQYF
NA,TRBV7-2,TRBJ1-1,CASSLDGDEYTEAFF
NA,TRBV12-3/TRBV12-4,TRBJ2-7,CASSPFRANYEQYF
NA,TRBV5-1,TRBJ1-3,CASSWDTISGNTIYF